This T cell receptor (beta chain) was documented in a study of blood T cell repertoires in COVID-19 (dated by TCRdb to 2019 to 2021). Turning to the overall study: Samples covering the acute and convalescent phases of COVID-19 were provided by collaborators in the United States, Italy and Spain. Where HLA class I and class II types were available, the types were taken from metadata supplied by the sample provider, not from assay-based typing. A freely available public database, intended as a resource for researchers studying the immune response to SARS-CoV-2, is where the repertoires were released. The material from the prospective study consisted of cDNA or gDNA derived from T cells, B-cell-depleted T cells, or PBMCs. Deeply sampled blood TCRbeta repertoires from subjects exposed to, actively infected with, or recovered from COVID-19 were included in the dataset. The samples were drawn from two sources: the first 160 participants of the ongoing ImmuneRACE study, and 1,000 to 1,500 subjects contributed by 6 global collaborators. The sample metadata nearly always contained a de-identified subject ID, COVID-19 status, age in years and sex.

V loses 10 bases, J loses 8 bases, and the germline ends lie 17 bases apart. The CDR3 covers 12 residues, taking in both the cysteine and the phenylalanine. Just the 36-base CDR3 DNA is kept, in frame starting at base 1. CDR1 and CDR2, per the germline V gene, are MDHEN and SYDVKM. TCRbeta CDR3 regions were amplified from genomic DNA by means of the immunoSEQ Assay, a bias-controlled multiplex PCR. The source study handled its data this way. The number of nucleated cells in each sample was estimated by amplification of reference gene primers within the assay. To quantify the absolute abundance of each unique TCRbeta CDR3 rearrangement, sequence reads were collapsed and filtered. Productive Simpson clonality was computed per sample as the square root of Simpson's diversity index over productive rearrangements. In its TCRdb copy, this immuneACCESS table keeps in-frame sequences only and misses some clones. Where compared with another copy, unresolved V genes explain less than half of these, and the others have no known cause. That table gives V, J and clone size, and the DNA gave D and trimming. In all, the sample holds some 87,000 clones, and just under 85% of those were seen once. The ten most abundant clones make up about 10% of the sample.

Whole blood was collected in K2EDTA tubes by collaborating institutions according to the institutions' own protocols. For TCRbeta analysis, collaborators shipped samples in one of three forms: frozen whole blood, isolated PBMCs, or DNA extracted from either of those sample types. A remark on this clone: Its binding antigen is unknown. The sample holds no much larger clone one base away, and base qualities are not on file.

Paper-wide results and their limitations: Clinical and demographic metadata were provided uncurated, with the amount varying by source and participant.

Specimen: peripheral blood. The sequence was collected from a woman between 70 and 85 years old with active or convalescent COVID-19. The receptor chain draws on TRBV28 and TRBJ1-2, and perhaps TRBD1 as D gene, on 5 matching bases. The DNA is as follows: TGTGCCACCGTAGAAGGGGCGAAAGGCTACACCTTC. Translated, this gives CATVEGAKGYTF.